This record concerns one TCR beta chain sequence. Its antigen is as yet unknown. This specimen belongs to a study of T cell responses to AZD1222 COVID-19 vaccine. TCRdb keeps only in-frame clones here, not all; method: immunoSEQ multiplex PCR. The sample lists 120,000 or so clones; around 90% were seen once. CDR1 is SQVTM, CDR2 ANQGSEA, per germline. This CDR3 comprises 13 residues. Study results and caveats: An increase in Spike-specific TCR breadth and depth was observed after two AZD1222 doses.

The source material was peripheral blood, sampled on day 0 of AZD1222 vaccination. The chain uses TRBV29-1 and TRBJ2-7; D may correspond to TRBD1 or TRBD2 (6 bases each). The receptor's source is an adult in good health. The DNA of the CDR3 is TGCAGTGTCGGAGGGACAAGCTCCTACGAGCAGTACTTC. Protein sequence: CSVGGTSSYEQYF.